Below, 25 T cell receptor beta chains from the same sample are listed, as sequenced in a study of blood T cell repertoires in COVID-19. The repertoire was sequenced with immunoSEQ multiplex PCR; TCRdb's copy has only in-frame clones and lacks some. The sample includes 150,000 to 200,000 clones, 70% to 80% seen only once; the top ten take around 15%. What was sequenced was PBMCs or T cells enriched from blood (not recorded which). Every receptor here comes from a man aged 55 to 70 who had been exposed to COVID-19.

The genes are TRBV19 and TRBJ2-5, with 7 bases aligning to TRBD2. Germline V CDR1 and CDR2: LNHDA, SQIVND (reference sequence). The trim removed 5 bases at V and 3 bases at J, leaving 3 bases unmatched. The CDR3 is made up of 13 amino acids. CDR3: CASSPGTKETQYF. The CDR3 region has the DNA TGTGCCAGTAGTCCAGGGACTAAAGAGACCCAGTACTTC.

The CDR3 loop is CASNPTGLAGNEQFF. The CDR3 bases are TGTGCCAGTAACCCCACGGGACTAGCAGGCAATGAGCAGTTCTTC. V gene TRBV19 combines with J gene TRBJ2-1, with 9 bases aligning to TRBD2. CDR1 and CDR2 (germline): LNHDA, SQIVND (reference sequence). Trimming removed 7 bases from V and 6 bases from J; junction bases left unmatched: 10. The CDR3 totals 15 residues.

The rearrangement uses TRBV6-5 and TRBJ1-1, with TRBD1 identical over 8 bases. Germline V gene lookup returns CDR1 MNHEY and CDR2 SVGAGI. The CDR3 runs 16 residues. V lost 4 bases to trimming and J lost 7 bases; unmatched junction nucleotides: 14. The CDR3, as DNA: TGTGCCAGCAGTTTCTCCGGGACAGGTCCTCAGATTGAAGCTTTCTTT. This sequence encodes CASSFSGTGPQIEAFF.

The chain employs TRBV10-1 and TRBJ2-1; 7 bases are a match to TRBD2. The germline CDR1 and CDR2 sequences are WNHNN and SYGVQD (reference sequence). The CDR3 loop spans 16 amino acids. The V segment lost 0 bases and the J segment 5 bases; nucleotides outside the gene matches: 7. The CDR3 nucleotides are TGCGCCAGCAGTGAGTCGTTCGGGAGGAAAGACAATGAGCAGTTCTTC. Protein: CASSESFGRKDNEQFF.

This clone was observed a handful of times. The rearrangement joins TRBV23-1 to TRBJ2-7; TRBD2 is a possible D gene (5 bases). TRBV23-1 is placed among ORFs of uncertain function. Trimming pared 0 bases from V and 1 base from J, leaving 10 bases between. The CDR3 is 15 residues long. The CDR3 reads CASSQSRTQSYEQYF. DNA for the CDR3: TGCGCCAGCAGTCAATCGAGGACTCAATCCTACGAGCAGTACTTC.

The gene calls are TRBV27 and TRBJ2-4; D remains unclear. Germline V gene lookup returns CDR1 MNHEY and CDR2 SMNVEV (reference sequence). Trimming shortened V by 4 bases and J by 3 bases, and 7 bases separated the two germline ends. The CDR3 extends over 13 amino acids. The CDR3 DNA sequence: TGTGCCAGCAGTTCGGCTAGCAAAAACATTCAGTACTTC. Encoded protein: CASSSASKNIQYF.

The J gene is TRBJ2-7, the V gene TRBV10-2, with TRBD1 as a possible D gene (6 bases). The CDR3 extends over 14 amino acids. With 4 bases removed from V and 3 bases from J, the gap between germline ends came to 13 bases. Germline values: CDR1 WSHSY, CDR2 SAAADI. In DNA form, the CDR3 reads TGCGCCAGCAGTGTAACAGGGCATCTCTACGAGCAGTACTTC. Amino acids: CASSVTGHLYEQYF.

The DNA for the CDR3 is TGTGCCAGCAGCTTACCACTCCTGGAGACTGAAGCTTTCTTT. It translates to CASSLPLLETEAFF. The rearrangement joins TRBV11-3 to TRBJ1-1; D is unresolved. V shed 2 bases and J shed 5 bases, with 12 bases lying between them. The germline V gene encodes CDR1 SGHNT and CDR2 YENEEA. This CDR3 is built from 14 residues.

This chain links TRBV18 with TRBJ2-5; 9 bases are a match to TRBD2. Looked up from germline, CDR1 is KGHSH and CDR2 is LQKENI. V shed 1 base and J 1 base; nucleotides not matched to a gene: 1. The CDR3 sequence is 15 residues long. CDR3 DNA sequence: TGTGCCAGCTCACCACTTAGCGGGGGCCAAGAGACCCAGTACTTC. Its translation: CASSPLSGGQETQYF. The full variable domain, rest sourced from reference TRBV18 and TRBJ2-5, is NAGVMQNPRHLVRRRGQEARLRCSPMKGHSHVYWYRQLPEEGLKFMVYLQKENIIDESGMPKERFSAEFPKEGPSILRIQQVVRGDSAAYFCASSPLSGGQETQYFGPGTRLLVL.

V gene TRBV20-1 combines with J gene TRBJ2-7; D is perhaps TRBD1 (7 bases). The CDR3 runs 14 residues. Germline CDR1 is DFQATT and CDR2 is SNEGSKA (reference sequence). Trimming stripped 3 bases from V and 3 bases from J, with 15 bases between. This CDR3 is CSASGRGAGYEQYF. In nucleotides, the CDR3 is TGCAGTGCTAGTGGCAGGGGGGCGGGCTACGAGCAGTACTTC.

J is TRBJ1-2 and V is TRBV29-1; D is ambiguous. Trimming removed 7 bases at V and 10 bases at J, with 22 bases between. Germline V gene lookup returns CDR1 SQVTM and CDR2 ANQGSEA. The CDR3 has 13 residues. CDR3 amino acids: CSAERDSPIDYTF. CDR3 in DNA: TGCAGCGCCGAAAGAGACTCCCCCATAGACTACACCTTC.

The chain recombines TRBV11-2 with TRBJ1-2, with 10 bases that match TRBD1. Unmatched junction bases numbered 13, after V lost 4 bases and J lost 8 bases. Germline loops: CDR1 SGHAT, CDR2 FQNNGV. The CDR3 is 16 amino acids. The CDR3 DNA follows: TGTGCCAGCAGCTCCCTCCGCGGACAGGGGGTAGGGGGCTACACCTTC. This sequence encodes CASSSLRGQGVGGYTF.

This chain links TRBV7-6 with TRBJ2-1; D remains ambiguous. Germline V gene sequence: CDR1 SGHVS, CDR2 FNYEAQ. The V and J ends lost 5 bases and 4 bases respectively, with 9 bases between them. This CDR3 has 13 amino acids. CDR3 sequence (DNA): TGTGCCAGCAGCACGATTACATACAATGAGCAGTTCTTC. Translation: CASSTITYNEQFF.

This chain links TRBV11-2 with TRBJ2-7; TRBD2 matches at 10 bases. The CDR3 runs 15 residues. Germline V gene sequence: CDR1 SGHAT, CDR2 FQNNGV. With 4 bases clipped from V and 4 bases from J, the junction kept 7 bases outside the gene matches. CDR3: CASSSLAGVAYEQYF. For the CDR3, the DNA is TGTGCCAGCAGCTCGCTAGCGGGAGTAGCGTACGAGCAGTACTTC. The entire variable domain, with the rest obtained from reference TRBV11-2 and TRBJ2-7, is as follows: EAGVAQSPRYKIIEKRQSVAFWCNPISGHATLYWYQQILGQGPKLLIQFQNNGVVDDSQLPKDRFSAERLKGVDSTLKIQPAKLEDSAVYLCASSSLAGVAYEQYFGPGTRLTVT.

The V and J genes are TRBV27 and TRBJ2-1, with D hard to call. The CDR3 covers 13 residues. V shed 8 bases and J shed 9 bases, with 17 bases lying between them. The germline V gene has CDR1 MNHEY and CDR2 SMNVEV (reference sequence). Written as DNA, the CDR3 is TGTGCCAGCCAGGTACCGACCCAGGCTGAGCAGTTCTTC. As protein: CASQVPTQAEQFF.

This chain's CDR3 is CASSSFPYGYTF. Here the CDR3 DNA reads TGTGCCAGCAGCTCCTTTCCCTATGGCTACACCTTC. The J gene is TRBJ1-2, the V gene TRBV7-9, with D hard to call. CDR1 is SEHNR and CDR2 is FQNEAQ in the germline V gene (reference sequence). This CDR3 has 12 amino acids. Trimming shortened V by 4 bases and J by 4 bases, and 7 bases separated the two germline ends.

CDR3 sequence: CASSIVLSAETQYF. The CDR3 DNA sequence: TGTGCCAGTAGTATAGTACTTAGTGCGGAGACCCAGTACTTC. The V call is TRBV19, the J call TRBJ2-5; D gene uncertain. Germline assignment: CDR1 LNHDA and CDR2 SQIVND (reference sequence). This CDR3 comprises 14 residues. V dropped 1 base and J dropped 5 bases, with 11 bases sitting between them.

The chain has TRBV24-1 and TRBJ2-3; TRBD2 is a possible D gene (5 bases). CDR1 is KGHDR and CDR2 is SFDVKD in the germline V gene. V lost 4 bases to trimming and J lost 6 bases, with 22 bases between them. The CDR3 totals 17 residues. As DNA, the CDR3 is TGTGCCACCAGTGACCCCTCGCTAGCACCCCCGACCGATACGCAGTATTTT. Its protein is CATSDPSLAPPTDTQYF.

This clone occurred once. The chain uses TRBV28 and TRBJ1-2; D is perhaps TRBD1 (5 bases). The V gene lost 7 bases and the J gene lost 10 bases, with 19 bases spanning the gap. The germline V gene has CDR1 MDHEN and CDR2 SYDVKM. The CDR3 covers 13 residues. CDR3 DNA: TGTGCCAGCACTCCTGACAGTGTCAGGTACTACACCTTC. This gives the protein CASTPDSVRYYTF.

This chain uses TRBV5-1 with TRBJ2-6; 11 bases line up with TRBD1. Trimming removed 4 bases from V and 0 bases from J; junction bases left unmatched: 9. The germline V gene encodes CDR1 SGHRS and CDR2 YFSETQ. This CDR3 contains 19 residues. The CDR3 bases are TGCGCCAGCAGCCGGGAGGGGACAGGGGGTTTCTCTGGGGCCAACGTCCTGACTTTC. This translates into CASSREGTGGFSGANVLTF.

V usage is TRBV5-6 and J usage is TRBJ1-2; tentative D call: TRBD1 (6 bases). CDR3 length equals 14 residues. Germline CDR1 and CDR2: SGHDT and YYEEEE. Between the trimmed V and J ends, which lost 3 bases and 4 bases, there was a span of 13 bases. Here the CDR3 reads CASSSDYRVYGYTF. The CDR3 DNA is TGTGCCAGCAGCTCCGACTACAGGGTCTATGGCTACACCTTC.

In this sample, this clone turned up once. This chain's CDR3 is CASSFYSGQVNTEAFF. CDR3 DNA sequence: TGTGCCAGCAGCTTCTACTCAGGACAGGTGAACACTGAAGCTTTCTTT. The J gene is TRBJ1-1, the V gene TRBV11-3; TRBD1 aligns across 7 bases. V shed 3 bases, J shed 0 bases, and the junction held 7 bases outside the gene matches. This CDR3 comprises 16 residues. CDR1 and CDR2 from the germline V gene are SGHNT and YENEEA.

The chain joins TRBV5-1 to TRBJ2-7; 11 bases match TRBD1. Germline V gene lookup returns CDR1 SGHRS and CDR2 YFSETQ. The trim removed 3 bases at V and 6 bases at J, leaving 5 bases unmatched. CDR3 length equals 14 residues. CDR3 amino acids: CASSSGQGEGEQYF. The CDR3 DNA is TGCGCCAGCAGCTCGGGACAGGGGGAGGGCGAGCAGTACTTC.

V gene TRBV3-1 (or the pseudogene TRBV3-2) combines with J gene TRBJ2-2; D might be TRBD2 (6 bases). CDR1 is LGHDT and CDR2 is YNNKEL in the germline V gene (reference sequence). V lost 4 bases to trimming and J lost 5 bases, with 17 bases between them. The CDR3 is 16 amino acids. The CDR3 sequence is CASSRRERALTGELFF. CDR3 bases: TGTGCCAGCAGCCGAAGGGAGCGGGCCTTAACCGGGGAGCTGTTTTTT.

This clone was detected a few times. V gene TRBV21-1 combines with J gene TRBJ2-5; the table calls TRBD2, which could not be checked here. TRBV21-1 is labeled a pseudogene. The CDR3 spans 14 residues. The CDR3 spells CASSKTGGQETQYF. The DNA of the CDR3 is TGTGCCAGCAGCAAAACCGGGGGACAAGAGACCCAGTACTTC.